Listed here are 24 T cell receptor beta chains from one sample, sequenced in a study of T-cell memory formation after mild COVID-19. TCRdb ran MiXCR on the 5' RACE reads and lists one entry per CDR3 protein. Seen here are about 360,000 distinct CDR3 sequences, 10% to 15% observed once, and the top ten hold roughly a fifth. Input material: PBMCs or a T cell subset sorted from them (not recorded which). These receptors all stem from a man younger than 35 who had mild COVID-19 (a few samples of this study predate the infection). Cell type and time point are not known.

In this sample, this clonotype turned up a few times. The chain is built from TRBV20-1 and TRBJ2-2; D tentatively fits TRBD1 or TRBD2 (5 bases each). The CDR3 totals 13 residues. V gave up 5 bases and J gave up 2 bases, with 9 bases separating them. The germline V gene has CDR1 DFQATT and CDR2 SNEGSKA (reference sequence). The CDR3 loop is CSAAGTNTGELFF. CDR3 nucleotide sequence: TGCAGTGCTGCAGGGACCAACACCGGGGAGCTGTTTTTT.

This clonotype was seen a handful of times. V usage is TRBV4-1 and J usage is TRBJ2-7, with TRBD2 identical over 8 bases. Germline CDR1 and CDR2: MGHRA and YSYEKL. The CDR3 contains 17 residues. The ends lost 1 base at V and 2 bases at J; junction bases unmatched: 10. The CDR3, as DNA: TGCGCCAGCAGCCAAGCCGCTCCGGCGGGGGGTACCTACGAGCAGTACTTC. It specifies CASSQAAPAGGTYEQYF.

The chain carries TRBV5-1 and TRBJ1-1; D gene unclear. Germline-derived CDR1 and CDR2 are SGHRS and YFSETQ. The CDR3 length is 15 residues. Trimming took 4 bases from V and 1 from J, leaving 14 bases between them. CDR3 in DNA: TGCGCCAGCAGCGTTACCCCCGGGTCGAACACTGAAGCTTTCTTT. Its translation: CASSVTPGSNTEAFF.

This clonotype was detected ten times or more. This chain joins TRBV5-1 and TRBJ1-2, with D possibly TRBD1 on 6 matching bases. The V end was cut by 2 bases, the J end by 0 bases, with 14 bases between. The CDR3 is 16 residues long. The germline V gene encodes CDR1 SGHRS and CDR2 YFSETQ. This CDR3 reads CASSFDRPLANYGYTF. CDR3 DNA sequence: TGCGCCAGCAGCTTCGACAGGCCCCTTGCTAACTATGGCTACACCTTC.

In this sample, this clonotype turned up many times. The chain carries TRBV5-1 and TRBJ1-6; the D gene is possibly TRBD1 (6 bases). The CDR3 totals 13 residues. Germline V lookup: CDR1 SGHRS, CDR2 YFSETQ. V was clipped by 2 bases and J by 10 bases, with 10 bases between them. The CDR3 loop reads CASSLTGNSPLHF. The CDR3 DNA reads as TGCGCCAGCAGCTTAACAGGGAACTCACCCCTCCACTTT.

This chain links TRBV12-3 or TRBV12-4 with TRBJ2-5; D is tentatively TRBD1 or TRBD2 (6 bases each). This CDR3 has 16 residues. Deletions cut 3 bases from V and 5 bases from J, with 19 bases between. As DNA, the CDR3 is TGTGCCAGCAGTTTCATGGGGGGACATGGGGAGGAGACCCAGTACTTC. Its protein product is CASSFMGGHGEETQYF.

This clonotype turned up a few times. V gene TRBV7-2 combines with J gene TRBJ1-1, with a weak D call TRBD1 (6 bases). The germline V gene has CDR1 SGHTA and CDR2 FQGNSA. CDR3 length: 14 amino acids. The V and J ends lost 4 bases and 3 bases respectively, with 12 bases between them. The CDR3 is CASSSQGPHTEAFF. CDR3 coding DNA: TGTGCCAGCAGCTCCCAGGGGCCTCACACTGAAGCTTTCTTT.

This clonotype has just a few counts. The chain links TRBV11-2 to TRBJ2-1, with TRBD1 matching over 7 bases. The CDR3 has 15 amino acids. V lost 4 bases, J lost 6 bases, and 9 bases stayed unmatched. Germline CDR1 is SGHAT and CDR2 is FQNNGV. CDR3 sequence: CASSSVQGLSNEQFF. The CDR3 DNA follows: TGTGCCAGCAGCTCCGTACAGGGGCTCTCCAATGAGCAGTTCTTC.

V and J are TRBV18 and TRBJ2-3; D remains unclear. The V gene's germline CDR1 is KGHSH and CDR2 LQKENI. The CDR3 runs to 14 residues. Trimming cost V 3 bases and J 2 bases, with 9 bases left between them. The CDR3 reads CASSPTIYTDTQYF. The CDR3, as DNA: TGTGCCAGCTCACCGACGATTTACACAGATACGCAGTATTTT.

The rearrangement uses TRBV9 and TRBJ2-1; the D gene is possibly TRBD2 (7 bases). The CDR3 has 17 residues. CDR1 and CDR2 (germline): SGDLS, YYNGEE. The ends were cut back, 0 bases at V and 0 bases at J, with 13 bases in the middle. The CDR3 loop is CASSVERAGASYNEQFF. CDR3 bases: TGTGCCAGCAGCGTAGAGAGGGCGGGGGCCTCCTACAATGAGCAGTTCTTC.

The chain has TRBV3-1 and TRBJ1-1, with D hard to call. The germline V gene has CDR1 LGHDT and CDR2 YNNKEL (reference sequence). V gave up 4 bases and J gave up 1 base, with 10 bases separating them. This CDR3 is 14 amino acids long. The CDR3 here is CASSPSGSNTEAFF. CDR3 nucleotides: TGTGCCAGCAGCCCCTCGGGCTCGAACACTGAAGCTTTCTTT.

V is TRBV12-3 or TRBV12-4 and J is TRBJ1-1; TRBD1 agrees at 7 bases. Trimming removed 5 bases from V and 8 bases from J; junction bases left unmatched: 11. This CDR3 spans 14 amino acids. The CDR3: CASSPGTAEREAFF. CDR3 nucleotide sequence: TGTGCCAGCAGTCCGGGGACAGCCGAAAGGGAAGCTTTCTTT.

This clonotype was seen more than once but under ten times. The V gene is TRBV6-2 or TRBV6-3, the J gene TRBJ1-1; D is perhaps TRBD1 (5 bases). The V gene's germline CDR1 is MNHEY and CDR2 SVGEGT. This CDR3 spans 14 amino acids. V was clipped by 10 bases and J by 3 bases, with 18 bases between them. CDR3 in DNA: TGTGCCACTACCCGTTGGGGGAAAGACACTGAAGCTTTCTTT. This translates into CATTRWGKDTEAFF.

The V and J genes are TRBV29-1 and TRBJ1-5; no clear D gene. The V gene lost 0 bases and the J gene lost 2 bases, with 11 bases spanning the gap. The CDR3 loop spans 15 amino acids. The V gene's germline CDR1 is SQVTM and CDR2 ANQGSEA. The DNA of the CDR3 is TGCAGCGTTGAAGAAAACGGGATAGGCAATCAGCCCCAGCATTTT. Its translation is CSVEENGIGNQPQHF.

This clonotype showed up many times. This chain links TRBV7-2 with TRBJ2-7, with D perhaps matching TRBD1 or TRBD2 (5 bases each). Germline V gene data show CDR1 as SGHTA and CDR2 as FQGNSA. The CDR3 covers 12 residues. Trimming took off 5 bases at V and 7 bases at J, with 12 bases between the two ends. The CDR3: CASSLNWGEQYF. The CDR3 region has the DNA TGTGCCAGCAGCCTGAATTGGGGGGAGCAGTACTTC.

The chain couples TRBV4-1 to TRBJ2-2; 9 bases agree with TRBD1. V shed 0 bases and J 4 bases; nucleotides not matched to a gene: 3. The CDR3 has 16 residues. CDR1 and CDR2 (germline): MGHRA, YSYEKL. CDR3 in amino acids: CASSQETGGGTGELFF. The CDR3 bases are TGCGCCAGCAGCCAAGAGACAGGGGGGGGCACCGGGGAGCTGTTTTTT.

This chain uses TRBV18 with TRBJ2-7, with 10 bases matching TRBD1. The trim removed 1 base at V and 5 bases at J, leaving 2 bases unmatched. The CDR3 totals 14 residues. Germline V gene sequence: CDR1 KGHSH, CDR2 LQKENI. In nucleotides, the CDR3 is TGTGCCAGCTCACCACGGGACAGGGGCGACGAGCAGTACTTC. Amino acids: CASSPRDRGDEQYF.

This clonotype was seen ten or more times. The chain has TRBV12-3 or TRBV12-4 and TRBJ2-1; 7 bases are a match to TRBD1. V was clipped by 8 bases and J by 5 bases; unmatched bases: 3. This CDR3 spans 12 amino acids. This CDR3 is CASRGQHNEQFF. Here the CDR3 DNA reads TGTGCCAGCCGGGGACAGCACAATGAGCAGTTCTTC.

The V gene is TRBV18, the J gene TRBJ2-3, with 7 bases fitting TRBD1. Germline CDR1 is KGHSH and CDR2 is LQKENI. Trimming cost V 5 bases and J 2 bases; bases outside gene matches: 7. The CDR3 loop spans 15 amino acids. The CDR3 region has the DNA TGTGCCAGCTCAGGCCCGGGACAGAACACAGATACGCAGTATTTT. Translated: CASSGPGQNTDTQYF. Complete variable domain (other parts from reference TRBV18 and TRBJ2-3): NAGVMQNPRHLVRRRGQEARLRCSPMKGHSHVYWYRQLPEEGLKFMVYLQKENIIDESGMPKERFSAEFPKEGPSILRIQQVVRGDSAAYFCASSGPGQNTDTQYFGPGTRLTVL.

This clonotype appeared a few times. The chain uses TRBV6-5 and TRBJ2-1; D is undetermined. Germline V CDR1 and CDR2: MNHEY, SVGAGI. This CDR3 comprises 14 residues. Trimming cost V 2 bases and J 6 bases, with 11 bases left between them. CDR3 protein: CASSYVAGSNEQFF. The CDR3 DNA follows: TGTGCCAGCAGTTACGTAGCCGGATCCAATGAGCAGTTCTTC.

The chain is built from TRBV5-4 and TRBJ1-6; 11 bases match TRBD1. J lost 8 bases, V lost 4 bases, and 2 bases had no gene match. Germline CDR1 is SGHNT and CDR2 is YYREEE (reference sequence). The CDR3 loop spans 14 amino acids. CDR3 nucleotide sequence: TGTGCCAGCAGCATGGGACAGGGGGATTCACCCCTCCACTTT. Translating gives CASSMGQGDSPLHF. The variable domain in full, with the rest retrieved from reference TRBV5-4 and TRBJ1-6, is ETGVTQSPTHLIKTRGQQVTLRCSSQSGHNTVSWYQQALGQGPQFIFQYYREEENGRGNFPPRFSGLQFPNYSSELNVNALELDDSALYLCASSMGQGDSPLHFGNGTRLTVT.

This clonotype has at least ten counts. The chain recombines TRBV7-9 with TRBJ2-1; D gene unclear. Trimming took off 3 bases at V and 7 bases at J, with 13 bases between the two ends. CDR1 is SEHNR and CDR2 is FQNEAQ in the germline V gene (reference sequence). The CDR3 is 14 residues long. The CDR3 loop reads CASSFWAVRNEQFF. In DNA, the CDR3 is TGTGCCAGCAGCTTTTGGGCAGTTCGAAATGAGCAGTTCTTC.

This clonotype was detected only a few times. V and J are TRBV21-1 and TRBJ1-2. TRBV21-1 is a recognized pseudogene. The CDR3 is 12 residues long. The CDR3 spells CASSKRFGGYTF. The CDR3 nucleotides are TGTGCCAGCAGCAAAAGGTTTGGTGGCTACACCTTC.

This clonotype was counted a few times. The V gene is TRBV6-2 or TRBV6-3, the J gene TRBJ2-7; 8 nucleotides match TRBD2. The V and J ends lost 4 bases and 6 bases, in that order; junction bases with no gene match: 11. This CDR3 has 15 amino acids. CDR1 and CDR2 from the germline V gene are MNHEY and SVGEGT. The CDR3: CASSWPREGRREQYF. CDR3 nucleotide sequence: TGTGCCAGCAGTTGGCCCCGGGAGGGTAGACGCGAGCAGTACTTC.